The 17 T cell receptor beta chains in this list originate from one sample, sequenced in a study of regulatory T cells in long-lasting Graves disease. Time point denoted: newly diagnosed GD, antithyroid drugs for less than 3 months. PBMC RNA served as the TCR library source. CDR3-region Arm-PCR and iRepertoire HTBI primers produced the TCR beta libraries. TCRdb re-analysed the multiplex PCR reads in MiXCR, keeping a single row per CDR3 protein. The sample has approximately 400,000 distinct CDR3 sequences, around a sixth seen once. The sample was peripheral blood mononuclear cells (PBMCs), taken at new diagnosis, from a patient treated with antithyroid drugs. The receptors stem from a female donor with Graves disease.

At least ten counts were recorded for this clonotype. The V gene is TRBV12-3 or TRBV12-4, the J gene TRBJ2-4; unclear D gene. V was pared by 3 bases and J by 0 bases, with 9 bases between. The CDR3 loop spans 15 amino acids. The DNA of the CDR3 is TGTGCCAGCAGTTTGGCAGCCTTAGCCAAAAACATTCAGTACTTC. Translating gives CASSLAALAKNIQYF.

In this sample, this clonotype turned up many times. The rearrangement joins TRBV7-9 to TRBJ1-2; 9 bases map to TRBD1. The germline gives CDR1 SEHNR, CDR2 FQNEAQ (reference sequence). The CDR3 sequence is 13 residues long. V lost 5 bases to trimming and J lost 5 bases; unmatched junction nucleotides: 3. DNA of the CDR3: TGTGCCAGCAGCCGGACAGGGGTTTATGGCTACACCTTC. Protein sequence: CASSRTGVYGYTF.

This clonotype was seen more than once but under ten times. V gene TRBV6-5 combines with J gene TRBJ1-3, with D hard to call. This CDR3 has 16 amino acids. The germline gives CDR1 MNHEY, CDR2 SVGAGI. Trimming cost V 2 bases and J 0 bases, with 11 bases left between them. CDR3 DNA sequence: TGTGCCAGCAGTTACCCAGGACGGATCTCTGGAAACACCATATATTTT. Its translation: CASSYPGRISGNTIYF.

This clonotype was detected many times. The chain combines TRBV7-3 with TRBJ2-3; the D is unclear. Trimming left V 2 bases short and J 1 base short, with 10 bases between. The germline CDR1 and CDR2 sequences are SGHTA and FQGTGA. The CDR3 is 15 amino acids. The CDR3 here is CASSLVVAGTDTQYF. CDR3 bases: TGTGCCAGCAGCTTAGTCGTCGCTGGCACAGATACGCAGTATTTT.

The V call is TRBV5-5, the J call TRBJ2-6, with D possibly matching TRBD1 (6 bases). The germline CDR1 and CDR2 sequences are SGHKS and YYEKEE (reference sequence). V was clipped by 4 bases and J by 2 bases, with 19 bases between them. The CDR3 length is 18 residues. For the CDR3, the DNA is TGTGCCAGCAGCCCGACCCTTTGGGCAGGGGCTGGGGCCAACGTCCTGACTTTC. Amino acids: CASSPTLWAGAGANVLTF.

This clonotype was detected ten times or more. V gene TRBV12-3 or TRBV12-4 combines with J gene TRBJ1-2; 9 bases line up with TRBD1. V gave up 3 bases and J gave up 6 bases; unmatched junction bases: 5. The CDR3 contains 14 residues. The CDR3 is CASSFLGTGHGYTF. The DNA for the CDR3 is TGTGCCAGCAGTTTTTTGGGGACAGGGCATGGCTACACCTTC.

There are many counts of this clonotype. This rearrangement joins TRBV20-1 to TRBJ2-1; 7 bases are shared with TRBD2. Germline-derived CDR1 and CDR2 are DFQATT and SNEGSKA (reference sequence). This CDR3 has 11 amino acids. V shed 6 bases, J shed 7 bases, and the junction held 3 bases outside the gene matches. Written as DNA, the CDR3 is TGCAGTGCCAGGACTAGAAATGAGCAGTTCTTC. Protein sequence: CSARTRNEQFF.

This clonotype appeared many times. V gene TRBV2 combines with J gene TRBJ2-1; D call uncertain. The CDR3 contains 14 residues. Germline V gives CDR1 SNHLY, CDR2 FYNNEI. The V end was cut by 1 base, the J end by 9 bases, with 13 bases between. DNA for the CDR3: TGTGCCAGCAGTGAAGGGGTCCAGCGAACTGAGCAGTTCTTC. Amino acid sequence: CASSEGVQRTEQFF.

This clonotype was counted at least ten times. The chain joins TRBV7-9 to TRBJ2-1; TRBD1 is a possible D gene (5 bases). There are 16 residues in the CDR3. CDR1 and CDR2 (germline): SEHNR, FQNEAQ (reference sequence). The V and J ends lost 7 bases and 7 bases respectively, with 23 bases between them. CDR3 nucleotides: TGTGCCAGCACCTCCACTCGGGCAGGGCGGATAAATGAGCAGTTCTTC. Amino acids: CASTSTRAGRINEQFF.

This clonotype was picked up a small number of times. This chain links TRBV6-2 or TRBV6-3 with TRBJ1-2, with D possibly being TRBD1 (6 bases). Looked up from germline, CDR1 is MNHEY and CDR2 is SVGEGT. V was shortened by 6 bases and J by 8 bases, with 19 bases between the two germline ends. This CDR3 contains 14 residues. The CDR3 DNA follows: TGTGCCAGCAGCTCGGACAGTTCAAGGGGAGGCTACACCTTC. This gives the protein CASSSDSSRGGYTF.

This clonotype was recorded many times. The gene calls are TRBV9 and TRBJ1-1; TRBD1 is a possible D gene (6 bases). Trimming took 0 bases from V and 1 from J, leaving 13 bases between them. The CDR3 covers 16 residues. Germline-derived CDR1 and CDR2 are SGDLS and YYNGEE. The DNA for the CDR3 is TGTGCCAGCAGCGTAGTGGACAGCGTTTCGAACACTGAAGCTTTCTTT. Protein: CASSVVDSVSNTEAFF.

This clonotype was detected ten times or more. The CDR3, as DNA: TGTGCCAGCAGCTTTAAAACCGGGACAGTCTATGGCTACACCTTC. Translation gives CASSFKTGTVYGYTF. The rearrangement joins TRBV7-9 to TRBJ1-2; 7 bases align to TRBD1. Germline CDR1 and CDR2: SEHNR and FQNEAQ (reference sequence). The CDR3 runs 15 residues. With 3 bases clipped from V and 4 bases from J, the junction kept 8 bases outside the gene matches.

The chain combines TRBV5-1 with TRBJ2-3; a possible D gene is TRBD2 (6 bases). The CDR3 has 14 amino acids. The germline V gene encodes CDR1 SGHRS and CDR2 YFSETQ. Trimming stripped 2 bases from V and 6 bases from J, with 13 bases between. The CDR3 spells CASSFAGSMDTQYF. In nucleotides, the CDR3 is TGCGCCAGCAGCTTCGCGGGAAGTATGGATACGCAGTATTTT.

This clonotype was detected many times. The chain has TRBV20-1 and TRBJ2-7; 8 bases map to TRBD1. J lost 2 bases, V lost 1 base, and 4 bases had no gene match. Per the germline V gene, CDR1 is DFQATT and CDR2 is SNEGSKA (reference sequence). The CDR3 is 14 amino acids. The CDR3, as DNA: TGCAGTGCTAGAGGGTCGGGACAGGCCTACGAGCAGTACTTC. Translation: CSARGSGQAYEQYF.

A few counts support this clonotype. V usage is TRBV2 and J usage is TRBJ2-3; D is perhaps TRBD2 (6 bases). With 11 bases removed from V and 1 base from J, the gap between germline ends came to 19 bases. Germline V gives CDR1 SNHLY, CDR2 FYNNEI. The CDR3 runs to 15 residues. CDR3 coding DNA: TGTGCCTGTAAAGGAAGTAGCGGCCGCACAGATACGCAGTATTTT. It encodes CACKGSSGRTDTQYF. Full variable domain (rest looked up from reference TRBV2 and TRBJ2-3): EPEVTQTPSHQVTQMGQEVILRCVPISNHLYFYWYRQILGQKVEFLVSFYNNEISEKSEIFDDQFSVERPDGSNFTLKIRSTKLEDSAMYFCACKGSSGRTDTQYFGPGTRLTVL.

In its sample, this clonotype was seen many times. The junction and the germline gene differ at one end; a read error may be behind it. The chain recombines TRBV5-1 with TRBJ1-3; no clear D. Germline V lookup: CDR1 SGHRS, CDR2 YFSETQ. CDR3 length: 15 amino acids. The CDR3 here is CASSLVGSSGNTIYF. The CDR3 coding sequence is TGTGCCAGCAGCTTGGTGGGCAGCTCTGGAAACACCATATATTTT.

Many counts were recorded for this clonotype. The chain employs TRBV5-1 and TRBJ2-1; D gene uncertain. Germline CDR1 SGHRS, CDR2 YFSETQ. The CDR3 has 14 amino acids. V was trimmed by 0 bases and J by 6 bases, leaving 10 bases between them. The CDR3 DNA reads TGCGCCAGCAGCTTGGCCCCTACGTCCAATGAGCAGTTCTTC. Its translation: CASSLAPTSNEQFF.